This T cell receptor (beta chain) was observed in a study of blood T cells in healthy people across ages. This clonotype was recorded a few times. Its antigen is not identified. For the second PCR, which ran for about 7 to 11 cycles, a sample-barcoded 5' primer and a J-beta primer mix were used. Via MiXCR, TCRdb re-called the 5' RACE reads, giving one row per CDR3 protein. Altogether more than 900,000 distinct CDR3 sequences are present, about 23% being singletons, with the ten largest covering around 0.75%. Germline V lookup: CDR1 DFQATT, CDR2 SNEGSKA (reference sequence). V dropped 6 bases and J dropped 1; count of bases not matched to a gene: 6. CDR3 length: 13 residues. Study-wide findings and caveats: PBMCs went unsorted, and a conclusive naive versus antigen-experienced comparison was therefore prevented. While age rose, TCR beta diversity per million T cells dropped in a roughly linear way.

This same sample was also part of a study on T cells of mothers and their children. From that second work: Several million TCR beta reads per child versus over 9.5 million per mother.

This receptor was taken from a girl aged 2-10 years in good health. The specimen was blood. The chain combines TRBV20-1 with TRBJ2-7; 7 bases match TRBD1. In nucleotides, the CDR3 is TGCAGTGCCTCGCGACAGGGTTCCTACGAGCAGTACTTC. Protein product: CSASRQGSYEQYF.